Listed below are T cell receptor beta chains from one sample, sequenced in a study of blood T cell repertoires in COVID-19. Data came from immunoSEQ multiplex PCR; TCRdb stores just in-frame clones and leaves some out. The data hold roughly 260,000 clones, with approximately 85% observed a single time. The specimen sequenced was PBMCs or T cells enriched from blood (not recorded which). These receptors originate from a woman in her forties or fifties who had recovered from COVID-19. Each CDR3 is given with its conserved first and last residue. Fields, in order: CDR3 DNA, CDR3 protein, V gene, D gene, clone size, J gene. A D gene is named only where the DNA matches it firmly. The size entry is marked missing in some rows and otherwise reads once, few, many or a size class.

TGTGCCAGCTCACCGCTAGCGGGAGGCTACGAGCAGTACTTC	CASSPLAGGYEQYF	TRBV18	TRBD2	NA	TRBJ2-7
TGTGCCAGCAGTTTGGGACAGGGGGCCAGCTATGGCTACACCTTC	CASSLGQGASYGYTF	TRBV28	TRBD1	NA	TRBJ1-2
TGCGCCAGCAGCTTGGCCGGGACAGCGAACACTGAAGCTTTCTTT	CASSLAGTANTEAFF	TRBV5-1	TRBD1	once	TRBJ1-1
TGTGCCACCAGCCCGGGACAGAACACCGGGGAGCTGTTTTTT	CATSPGQNTGELFF	TRBV28	NA	few	TRBJ2-2
TGCGCCAGCAGCATCGAGGGACAGAACTATGGCTACACCTTC	CASSIEGQNYGYTF	TRBV5-1	TRBD1	NA	TRBJ1-2
TGTGCCAGCAGCACCGGGACAGGGCTAAATTCACCCCTCCACTTT	CASSTGTGLNSPLHF	TRBV5-4	TRBD1	once	TRBJ1-6
TGTGCCAGCAGTTTGGGGACAGGGTTCTACAATGAGCAGTTCTTC	CASSLGTGFYNEQFF	TRBV27	TRBD1	NA	TRBJ2-1
TGTGCCAGCTCACCAGAGACTAGCTCCTACGAGCAGTACTTC	CASSPETSSYEQYF	TRBV18	NA	NA	TRBJ2-7
TGCAGCGTTGTGGCAGGGGCCGTGAACACTGAAGCTTTCTTT	CSVVAGAVNTEAFF	TRBV29-1	NA	once	TRBJ1-1
TGTGCCGGGACGCGAGGGGGTGGTCATGAAAAACTGTTTTTT	CAGTRGGGHEKLFF	TRBV30	NA	NA	TRBJ1-4
TGTGCCAGCAGCTCCGGACAGCCAGGGGATCAGCCCCAGCATTTT	CASSSGQPGDQPQHF	TRBV7-9	NA	NA	TRBJ1-5
TGTGCTAGCAGCTTAGATCGGGCCGGGGAGCTGTTTTTT	CASSLDRAGELFF	TRBV7-7	NA	NA	TRBJ2-2
TGTGCCAGCTCACCATCCGGGACAGGGAGTTCACCCCTCCACTTT	CASSPSGTGSSPLHF	TRBV18	TRBD1	NA	TRBJ1-6
TGTGCCAGCAGTTACGCGACAAATCAGCCCCAGCATTTT	CASSYATNQPQHF	TRBV6-5	NA	NA	TRBJ1-5
TGTGCCAGCAGATCTACTAGCGGGAGAAGCGAGCAGTACTTC	CASRSTSGRSEQYF	TRBV28	TRBD2	NA	TRBJ2-7
TGTGCCAGCAGCGTAAGTCGCACTAGCGGGTGGGGTGAGCAGTTCTTC	CASSVSRTSGWGEQFF	TRBV9	TRBD2	NA	TRBJ2-1
TGTGCCAGCAGCGTGGGGGAGGGGCCCTACGAGCAGTACTTC	CASSVGEGPYEQYF	TRBV9	TRBD2	NA	TRBJ2-7
TGCGCCAGCAACCCAGGCCACAGGGGTTCACCCCTCCACTTT	CASNPGHRGSPLHF	TRBV5-1	TRBD1	NA	TRBJ1-6
TGTGCCAGCAGTGAATATGGACAGGTTAACTATGGCTACACCTTC	CASSEYGQVNYGYTF	TRBV2	TRBD1	NA	TRBJ1-2
TGCGCCAGCAGTGAACGACTAGCGGGAGGCTACAATGAGCAGTTCTTC	CASSERLAGGYNEQFF	TRBV10-2	TRBD2	NA	TRBJ2-1
TGTGCCAGCAGCCAAGTGGGGGGGGACACTGAAGCTTTCTTT	CASSQVGGDTEAFF	TRBV3-1/TRBV3-2	NA	NA	TRBJ1-1
TGTGCCAGCACCCCATCGCTAGCGGGAGTGGCAGATACGCAGTATTTT	CASTPSLAGVADTQYF	TRBV3-1/TRBV3-2	TRBD2	NA	TRBJ2-3
TGTGCCAGCAGCTTAGATTTCGGGGTCTACAATGAGCAGTTCTTC	CASSLDFGVYNEQFF	TRBV7-3	NA	NA	TRBJ2-1
TGTGCCAGCTCACCCGGGACTCAGACTAACTATGGCTACACCTTC	CASSPGTQTNYGYTF	TRBV18	NA	few	TRBJ1-2